This TCR beta chain was sequenced during a study of T-cell memory formation after mild COVID-19. This clonotype was observed a handful of times. Via MiXCR, TCRdb re-called the 5' RACE reads, giving one row per CDR3 protein. The sample carries 350,000 or so distinct CDR3 sequences, about 21% recorded once. Germline V gene data show CDR1 as SGHDN and CDR2 as FVKESK. The CDR3 is 15 residues long. The germline V and J ends were trimmed by 6 bases and 2 bases, with 17 bases remaining between them. The chain couples TRBV14 to TRBJ2-7; D might be TRBD1 (5 bases). This clonotype was sampled from an adult woman who had mild COVID-19 (a few samples of this study predate the infection). Cell type and time point are not known. The source material was PBMCs or a T cell subset sorted from them (not recorded which). The CDR3 reads CASSRLDNPPYEQYF. The DNA of the CDR3 is TGTGCCAGCAGTCGCTTGGACAACCCCCCCTACGAGCAGTACTTC.